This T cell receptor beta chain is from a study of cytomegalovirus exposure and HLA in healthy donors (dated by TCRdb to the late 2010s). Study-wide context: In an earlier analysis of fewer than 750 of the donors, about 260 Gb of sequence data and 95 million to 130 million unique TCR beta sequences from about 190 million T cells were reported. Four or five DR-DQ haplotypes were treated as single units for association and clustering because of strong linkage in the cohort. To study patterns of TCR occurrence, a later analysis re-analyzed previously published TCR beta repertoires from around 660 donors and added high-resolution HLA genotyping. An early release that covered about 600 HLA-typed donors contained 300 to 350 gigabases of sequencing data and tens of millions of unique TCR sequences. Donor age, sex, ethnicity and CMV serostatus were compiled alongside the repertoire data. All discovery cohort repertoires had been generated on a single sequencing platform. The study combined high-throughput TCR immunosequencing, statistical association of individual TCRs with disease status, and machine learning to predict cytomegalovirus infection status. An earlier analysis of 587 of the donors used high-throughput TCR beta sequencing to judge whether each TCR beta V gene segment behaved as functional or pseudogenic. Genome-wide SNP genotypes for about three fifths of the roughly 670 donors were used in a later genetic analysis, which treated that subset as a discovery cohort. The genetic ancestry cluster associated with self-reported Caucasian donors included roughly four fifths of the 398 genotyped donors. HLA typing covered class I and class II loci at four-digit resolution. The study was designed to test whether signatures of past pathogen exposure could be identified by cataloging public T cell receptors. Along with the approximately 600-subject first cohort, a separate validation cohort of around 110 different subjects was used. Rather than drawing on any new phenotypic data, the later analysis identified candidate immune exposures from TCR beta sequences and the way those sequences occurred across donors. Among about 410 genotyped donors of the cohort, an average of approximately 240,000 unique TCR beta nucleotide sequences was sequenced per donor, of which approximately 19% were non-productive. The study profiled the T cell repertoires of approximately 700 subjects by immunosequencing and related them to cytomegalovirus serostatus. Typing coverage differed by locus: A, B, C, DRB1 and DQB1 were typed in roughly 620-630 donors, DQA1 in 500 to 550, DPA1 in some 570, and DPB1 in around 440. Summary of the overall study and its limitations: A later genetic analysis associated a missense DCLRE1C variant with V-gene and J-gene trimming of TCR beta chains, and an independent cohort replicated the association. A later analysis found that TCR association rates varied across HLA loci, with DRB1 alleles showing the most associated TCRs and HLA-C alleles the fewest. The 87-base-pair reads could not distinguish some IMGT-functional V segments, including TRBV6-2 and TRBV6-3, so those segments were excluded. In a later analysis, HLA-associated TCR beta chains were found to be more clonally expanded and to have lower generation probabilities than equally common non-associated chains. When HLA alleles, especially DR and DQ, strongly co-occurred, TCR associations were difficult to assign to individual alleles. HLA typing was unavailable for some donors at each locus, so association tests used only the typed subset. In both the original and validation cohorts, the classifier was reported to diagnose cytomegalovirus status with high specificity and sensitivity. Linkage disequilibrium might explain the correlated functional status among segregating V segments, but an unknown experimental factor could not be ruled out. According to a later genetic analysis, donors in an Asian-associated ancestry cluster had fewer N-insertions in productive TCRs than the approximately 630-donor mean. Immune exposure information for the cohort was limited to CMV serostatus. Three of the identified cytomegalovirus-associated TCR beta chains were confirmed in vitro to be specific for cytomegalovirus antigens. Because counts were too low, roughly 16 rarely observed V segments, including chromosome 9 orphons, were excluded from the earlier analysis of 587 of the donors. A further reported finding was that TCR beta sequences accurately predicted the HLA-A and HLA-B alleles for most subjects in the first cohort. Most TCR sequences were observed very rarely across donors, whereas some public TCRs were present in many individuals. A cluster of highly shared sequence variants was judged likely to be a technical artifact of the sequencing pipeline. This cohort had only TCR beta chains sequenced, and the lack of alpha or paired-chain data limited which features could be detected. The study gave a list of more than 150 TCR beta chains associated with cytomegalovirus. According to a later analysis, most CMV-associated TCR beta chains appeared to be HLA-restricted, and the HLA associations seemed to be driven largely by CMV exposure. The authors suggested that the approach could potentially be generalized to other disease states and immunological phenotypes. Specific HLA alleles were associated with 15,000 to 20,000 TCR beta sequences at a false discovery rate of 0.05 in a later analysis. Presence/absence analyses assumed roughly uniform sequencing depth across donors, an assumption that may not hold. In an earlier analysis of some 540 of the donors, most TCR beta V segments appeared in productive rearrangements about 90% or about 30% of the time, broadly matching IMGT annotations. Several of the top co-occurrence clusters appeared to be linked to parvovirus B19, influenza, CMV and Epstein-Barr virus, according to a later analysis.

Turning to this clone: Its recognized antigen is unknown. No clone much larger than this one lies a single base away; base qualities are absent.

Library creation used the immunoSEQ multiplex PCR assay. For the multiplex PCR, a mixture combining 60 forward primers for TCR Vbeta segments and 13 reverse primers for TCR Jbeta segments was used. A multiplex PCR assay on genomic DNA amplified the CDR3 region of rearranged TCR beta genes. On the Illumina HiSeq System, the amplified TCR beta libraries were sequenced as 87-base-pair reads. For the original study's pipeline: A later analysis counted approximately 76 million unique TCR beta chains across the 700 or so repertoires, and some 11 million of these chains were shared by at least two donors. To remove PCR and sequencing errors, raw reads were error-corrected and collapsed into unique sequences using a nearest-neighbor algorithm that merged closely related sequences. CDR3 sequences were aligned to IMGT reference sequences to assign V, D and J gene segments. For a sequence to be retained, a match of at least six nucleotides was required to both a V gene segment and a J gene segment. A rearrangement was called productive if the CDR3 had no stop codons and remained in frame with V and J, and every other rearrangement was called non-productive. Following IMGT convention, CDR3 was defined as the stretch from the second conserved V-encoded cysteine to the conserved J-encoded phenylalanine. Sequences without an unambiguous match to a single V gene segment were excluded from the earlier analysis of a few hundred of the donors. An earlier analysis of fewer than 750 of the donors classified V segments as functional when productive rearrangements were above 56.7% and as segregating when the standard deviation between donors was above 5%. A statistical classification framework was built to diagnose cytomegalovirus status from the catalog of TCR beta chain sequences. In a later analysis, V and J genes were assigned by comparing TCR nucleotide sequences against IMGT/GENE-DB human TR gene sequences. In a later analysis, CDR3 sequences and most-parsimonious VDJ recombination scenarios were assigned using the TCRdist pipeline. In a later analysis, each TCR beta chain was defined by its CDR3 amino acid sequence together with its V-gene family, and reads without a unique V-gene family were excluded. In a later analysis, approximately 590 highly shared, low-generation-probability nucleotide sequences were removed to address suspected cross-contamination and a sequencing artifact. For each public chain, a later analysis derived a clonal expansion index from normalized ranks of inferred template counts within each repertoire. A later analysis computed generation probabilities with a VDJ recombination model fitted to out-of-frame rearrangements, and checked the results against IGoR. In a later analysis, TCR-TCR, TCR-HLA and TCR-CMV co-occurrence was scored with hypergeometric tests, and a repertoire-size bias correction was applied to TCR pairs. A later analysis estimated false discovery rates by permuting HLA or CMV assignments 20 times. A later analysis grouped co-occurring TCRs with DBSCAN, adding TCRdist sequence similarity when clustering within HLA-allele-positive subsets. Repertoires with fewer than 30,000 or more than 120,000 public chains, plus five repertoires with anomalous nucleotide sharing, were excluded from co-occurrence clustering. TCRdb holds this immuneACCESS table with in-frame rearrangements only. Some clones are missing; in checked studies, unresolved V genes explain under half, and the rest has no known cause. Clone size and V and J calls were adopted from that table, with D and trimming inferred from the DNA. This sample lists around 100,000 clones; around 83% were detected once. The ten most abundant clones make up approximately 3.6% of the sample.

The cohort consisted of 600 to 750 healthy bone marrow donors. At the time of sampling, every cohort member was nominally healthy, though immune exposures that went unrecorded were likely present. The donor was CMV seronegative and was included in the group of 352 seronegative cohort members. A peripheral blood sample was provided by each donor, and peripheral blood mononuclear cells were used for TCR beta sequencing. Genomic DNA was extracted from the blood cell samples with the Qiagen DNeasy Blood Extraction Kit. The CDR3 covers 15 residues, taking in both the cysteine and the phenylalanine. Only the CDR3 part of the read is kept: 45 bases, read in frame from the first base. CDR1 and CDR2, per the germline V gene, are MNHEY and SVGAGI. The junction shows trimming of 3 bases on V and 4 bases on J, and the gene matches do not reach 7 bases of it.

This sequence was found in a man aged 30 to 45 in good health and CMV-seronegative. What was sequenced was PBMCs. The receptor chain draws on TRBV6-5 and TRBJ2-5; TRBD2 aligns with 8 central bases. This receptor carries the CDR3 CASSYLIAGPETQYF. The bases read TGTGCCAGCAGTTATTTAATAGCGGGACCAGAGACCCAGTACTTC.